The TCR beta chain described here comes from a study of control samples from healthy donors and cancer patients. Produced via immunoSEQ multiplex PCR; TCRdb's table is partial and in-frame only. The table lists about 190,000 clones, over 80% of them singletons, with 1.5% to 2% in the top ten. CDR1 and CDR2 from the germline V gene are SNHLY and FYNNEI. The CDR3 extends over 13 amino acids. Trimming removed 8 bases from V and 6 bases from J; junction bases left unmatched: 3. The specimen was blood. The sequence was collected from a man aged 30 to 45 in good health. The rearrangement joins TRBV2 to TRBJ2-7; TRBD2 aligns across 14 bases. The CDR3 here is CASRGTSGGEQYF. CDR3 bases: TGTGCCAGCCGAGGGACTAGCGGGGGCGAGCAGTACTTC.